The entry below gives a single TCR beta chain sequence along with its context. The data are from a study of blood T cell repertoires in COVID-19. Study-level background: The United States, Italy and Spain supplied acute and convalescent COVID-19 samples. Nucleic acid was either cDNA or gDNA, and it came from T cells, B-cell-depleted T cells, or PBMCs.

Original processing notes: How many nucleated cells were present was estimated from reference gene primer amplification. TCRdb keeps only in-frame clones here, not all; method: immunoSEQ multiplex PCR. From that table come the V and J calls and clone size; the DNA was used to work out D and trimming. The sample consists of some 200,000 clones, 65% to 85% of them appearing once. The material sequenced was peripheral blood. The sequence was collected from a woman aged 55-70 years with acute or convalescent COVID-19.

Here the CDR3 DNA reads TGTGCCAGCAGTTACAGGGGGCAGCCCTACGAGCAGTACTTC. It is translated as CASSYRGQPYEQYF. The V and J genes are TRBV6-5 and TRBJ2-7; the match to TRBD1 covers 7 bases. Germline lookup yields CDR1 MNHEY and CDR2 SVGAGI. The CDR3 extends over 14 amino acids. The V gene end was trimmed by 2 bases and the J gene end by 2 bases; junction bases not matched to a gene: 3.